This passage covers 26 T cell receptor beta chains from one sample sequenced in a study of blood T cell repertoires in COVID-19. Sequenced by immunoSEQ multiplex PCR; TCRdb stores in-frame clones only, minus some. The sample lists approximately 200,000 clones; approximately 86% were seen once. The sample was peripheral blood. The source is a young man with active or convalescent COVID-19.

V and J are TRBV7-2 and TRBJ2-7, with TRBD2 matching over 10 bases. The CDR3 totals 15 residues. Per germline, CDR1 SGHTA and CDR2 FQGNSA. After removal of 1 base from V and 3 bases from J, the junction contained 3 bases not matched to a gene. CDR3 protein: CASSLGLAGVYEQYF. The CDR3, as DNA: TGTGCCAGCAGCTTAGGGCTAGCGGGAGTCTACGAGCAGTACTTC.

This chain connects TRBV16 to TRBJ1-1; D unclear. Trimming shortened V by 6 bases and J by 2 bases, and 10 bases separated the two germline ends. The length of the CDR3 is 13 residues. Germline lookup yields CDR1 KGHSY and CDR2 FQNENV. CDR3 coding DNA: TGTGCCAGCAGGGTACAGAGTAACACTGAAGCTTTCTTT. Translated: CASRVQSNTEAFF. The full variable domain, rest sourced from reference TRBV16 and TRBJ1-1, is GEEVAQTPKHLVRGEGQKAKLYCAPIKGHSYVFWYQQVLKNEFKFLISFQNENVFDETGMPKERFSAKCLPNSPCSLEIQATKLEDSAVYFCASRVQSNTEAFFGQGTRLTVV.

This clone was seen a few times. This rearrangement joins TRBV28 to TRBJ1-3; 9 nucleotides agree with TRBD1. Unmatched junction bases numbered 9, after V lost 5 bases and J lost 4 bases. Germline V gene lookup returns CDR1 MDHEN and CDR2 SYDVKM. The CDR3 totals 16 residues. CDR3 in amino acids: CASSTNRDRAGNTIYF. In DNA form, the CDR3 reads TGTGCCAGCAGTACAAACCGGGACAGGGCCGGAAACACCATATATTTT.

With regard to this clone: Other DNA sequences in this specimen translate into the identical CDR3. This sequence joins TRBV5-1 and TRBJ1-2; the D gene is possibly TRBD1 (5 bases). Trimming took 4 bases from V and 3 from J, leaving 10 bases between them. There are 13 residues in the CDR3. The V gene's germline CDR1 is SGHRS and CDR2 YFSETQ. DNA for the CDR3: TGCGCCAGCAGCCTCGGGGGTGACTATGGCTACACCTTC. Translating it yields CASSLGGDYGYTF.

The J gene is TRBJ1-3, the V gene TRBV7-9; 10 bases align to TRBD1. Per the germline V gene, CDR1 is SEHNR and CDR2 is FQNEAQ (reference sequence). The CDR3 spans 18 residues. Losses at the gene ends were 5 bases for V and 3 bases for J; bases not matched to a gene: 13. CDR3 nucleotide sequence: TGTGCCAGCAGCCGAATCAACGACAGGGGGCAAGTTGGAAACACCATATATTTT. This sequence encodes CASSRINDRGQVGNTIYF.

The chain couples TRBV5-1 to TRBJ1-5; maybe TRBD1 (5 bases). Per the germline V gene, CDR1 is SGHRS and CDR2 is YFSETQ. V lost 4 bases and J lost 3, with 14 bases in between. The CDR3 has 15 amino acids. This chain's CDR3 is CASSPHGGTNQPQHF. The CDR3 DNA reads as TGCGCCAGCAGCCCGCACGGGGGGACCAATCAGCCCCAGCATTTT.

The chain has TRBV28 and TRBJ1-1, with 11 bases that match TRBD1. V lost 1 base to trimming and J lost 4 bases; unmatched junction nucleotides: 8. This CDR3 is 17 amino acids long. Germline-derived CDR1 and CDR2 are MDHEN and SYDVKM. The DNA for the CDR3 is TGTGCCAGCAGTTTATTTCTTGGGGGACAGGGGGGCACTGAAGCTTTCTTT. Protein: CASSLFLGGQGGTEAFF.

The chain uses TRBV5-1 and TRBJ1-1; 11 bases fit TRBD1. Per germline, CDR1 SGHRS and CDR2 YFSETQ. The V and J ends lost 1 base and 3 bases, in that order; junction bases with no gene match: 8. The CDR3 loop spans 17 amino acids. CDR3 sequence reads: CASSLWGQGVVDTEAFF. The CDR3 region has the DNA TGCGCCAGCAGCTTGTGGGGACAGGGGGTGGTGGACACTGAAGCTTTCTTT. Based on the CDR3 plus reference TRBV5-1 and TRBJ1-1, the full variable domain is KAGVTQTPRYLIKTRGQQVTLSCSPISGHRSVSWYQQTPGQGLQFLFEYFSETQRNKGNFPGRFSGRQFSNSRSEMNVSTLELGDSALYLCASSLWGQGVVDTEAFFGQGTRLTVV.

The J gene is TRBJ2-7, the V gene TRBV15, with 7 bases lining up with TRBD2. The V and J ends lost 0 bases and 2 bases, in that order; junction bases with no gene match: 4. There are 15 residues in the CDR3. From germline, CDR1 is LNHNV and CDR2 YYDKDF (reference sequence). This CDR3 is CATSRDRAGAYEQYF. The DNA of the CDR3 is TGTGCCACCAGCAGAGATCGGGCGGGAGCCTACGAGCAGTACTTC.

The chain joins TRBV27 to TRBJ2-2, with 11 positions matching TRBD2. After removal of 6 bases from V and 6 bases from J, the junction contained 12 bases not matched to a gene. The germline V gene has CDR1 MNHEY and CDR2 SMNVEV (reference sequence). The CDR3 is 17 amino acids. The CDR3 protein is CASRLVLSGRAPGELFF. CDR3 nucleotides: TGTGCCAGCAGGCTCGTCCTTAGCGGGAGGGCCCCCGGGGAGCTGTTTTTT.

The chain recombines TRBV19 with TRBJ1-3, with D perhaps matching TRBD1 (6 bases). V shed 5 bases and J shed 4 bases, with 9 bases lying between them. The CDR3 length is 13 residues. Per germline, CDR1 LNHDA and CDR2 SQIVND (reference sequence). CDR3 DNA sequence: TGTGCCAGTAGTGCCGACAGGGGAAACACCATATATTTT. Protein: CASSADRGNTIYF.

The chain links TRBV6-5 to TRBJ1-1, with D maybe TRBD1 (5 bases). The CDR3 is made up of 12 amino acids. Trimming cost V 8 bases and J 0 bases, with 7 bases left between them. CDR1 is MNHEY, CDR2 SVGAGI, per germline. CDR3 amino acids: CASGALNTEAFF. The CDR3 DNA follows: TGTGCCAGCGGGGCATTGAACACTGAAGCTTTCTTT.

V gene TRBV7-9 combines with J gene TRBJ2-4; 7 bases are a match to TRBD1. Looked up from germline, CDR1 is SEHNR and CDR2 is FQNEAQ (reference sequence). The CDR3 sequence is 15 residues long. Trimming removed 5 bases from V and 0 bases from J; junction bases left unmatched: 4. The CDR3 nucleotides are TGTGCCAGCAGCCAGGGGGACCTAGCCAAAAACATTCAGTACTTC. It is translated as CASSQGDLAKNIQYF.

This clone was seen once. The rearrangement links TRBV9 to TRBJ2-3; TRBD2 aligns across 7 bases. The CDR3 has 14 amino acids. Germline V gives CDR1 SGDLS, CDR2 YYNGEE. Losses at the gene ends were 6 bases for V and 4 bases for J; bases not matched to a gene: 8. The DNA for the CDR3 is TGTGCCAGCACCCGTGGGGGGGTGTCAGATACGCAGTATTTT. This translates into CASTRGGVSDTQYF.

The J gene is TRBJ1-1, the V gene TRBV6-2 or TRBV6-3; unclear D gene. The CDR3 loop spans 11 amino acids. Germline V gene sequence: CDR1 MNHEY, CDR2 SVGEGT. V was trimmed by 5 bases and J by 2 bases, leaving 3 bases between them. In nucleotides, the CDR3 is TGTGCCAGCAGTCCAAACACTGAAGCTTTCTTT. Amino acid sequence: CASSPNTEAFF.

The chain joins TRBV28 to TRBJ1-1, with a tentative D call TRBD1 (5 bases). V lost 5 bases and J lost 1, with 11 bases in between. This CDR3 has 14 amino acids. The germline V gene has CDR1 MDHEN and CDR2 SYDVKM. Here the CDR3 DNA reads TGTGCCAGCAGTGTCAGGGTGAGGAACACTGAAGCTTTCTTT. It is translated as CASSVRVRNTEAFF.

The genes are TRBV6-2 or TRBV6-3 and TRBJ2-5; 10 nucleotides line up with TRBD2. The trim removed 0 bases at V and 4 bases at J, leaving 2 bases unmatched. Per germline, CDR1 MNHEY and CDR2 SVGEGT. The CDR3 contains 15 residues. Here the CDR3 reads CASSYSSGRTETQYF. The CDR3 DNA is TGTGCCAGCAGTTACTCTAGCGGGAGGACAGAGACCCAGTACTTC.

This rearrangement joins TRBV5-4 to TRBJ1-1, with 10 bases that match TRBD1. This CDR3 is built from 16 residues. V trimming: 4 bases; J trimming: 2 bases; junction bases outside the gene matches: 8. From germline, CDR1 is SGHNT and CDR2 YYREEE (reference sequence). CDR3 bases: TGTGCCAGCAGCCCGACAGGGGGCATAGTAAACACTGAAGCTTTCTTT. This sequence encodes CASSPTGGIVNTEAFF.

The chain carries TRBV30 and TRBJ1-4; D is uncertain. There are 15 residues in the CDR3. V shed 4 bases and J shed 4 bases, with 16 bases lying between them. Germline lookup yields CDR1 GTSNPN and CDR2 SVGIG (reference sequence). In nucleotides, the CDR3 is TGTGCCTGGACAAGAAGGAGGCAGAGTAATGAAAAACTGTTTTTT. This codes for CAWTRRRQSNEKLFF.

As DNA, the CDR3 is TGTGCCAGCAGCCAAGATACAGGGGGCGCTTCCCTAGCCTACGAGCAGTACTTC. Its translation is CASSQDTGGASLAYEQYF. This chain uses TRBV4-2 with TRBJ2-7; 9 nucleotides match TRBD1. CDR3 length equals 18 residues. Germline V gives CDR1 LGHNA, CDR2 YNFKEQ. After removal of 0 bases from V and 2 bases from J, the junction contained 11 bases not matched to a gene.

The genes are TRBV4-1 and TRBJ1-3; D remains ambiguous. V dropped 3 bases and J dropped 12 bases, with 18 bases sitting between them. The CDR3 is 14 residues long. Germline lookup yields CDR1 MGHRA and CDR2 YSYEKL. The CDR3 bases are TGCGCCAGCAGCCACGACCTGACCCGGACTGGCATATATTTT. Encoded protein: CASSHDLTRTGIYF.

J is TRBJ1-1 and V is TRBV18; the D gene is possibly TRBD1 (6 bases). Germline CDR1 and CDR2: KGHSH and LQKENI. V lost 3 bases and J lost 1, with 12 bases in between. The CDR3 is 15 amino acids. The CDR3 sequence is CASSPATGQNTEAFF. DNA for the CDR3: TGTGCCAGCTCACCCGCAACAGGGCAGAACACTGAAGCTTTCTTT. The entire variable domain, with the rest obtained from reference TRBV18 and TRBJ1-1, is as follows: NAGVMQNPRHLVRRRGQEARLRCSPMKGHSHVYWYRQLPEEGLKFMVYLQKENIIDESGMPKERFSAEFPKEGPSILRIQQVVRGDSAAYFCASSPATGQNTEAFFGQGTRLTVV.

The chain has TRBV3-1 (or the pseudogene TRBV3-2) and TRBJ1-4; 9 bases line up with TRBD1. The CDR3 is made up of 14 amino acids. V was pared by 6 bases and J by 8 bases, with 7 bases of the junction left unmatched. CDR1 is LGHDT, CDR2 YNNKEL, per germline (reference sequence). The CDR3 DNA reads as TGTGCCAGCAGTACCGGGACAGGGAAGGAAAAACTGTTTTTT. Translating gives CASSTGTGKEKLFF.

The CDR3 DNA is TGTGCCAGCTCACCTGGACAGGGTGGTCAGGATGGCTACACCTTC. The encoded protein is CASSPGQGGQDGYTF. The chain carries TRBV18 and TRBJ1-2; TRBD1 matches 8 bases. This CDR3 contains 15 residues. Germline values: CDR1 KGHSH, CDR2 LQKENI. V shed 3 bases, J shed 6 bases, and the junction held 9 bases outside the gene matches.

This clone was detected only once. This CDR3 is CASRGSRGLDEQYF. The CDR3 coding sequence is TGTGCCAGCCGGGGCTCAAGGGGGCTGGACGAGCAGTACTTC. The chain recombines TRBV19 with TRBJ2-7, with 7 bases aligning to TRBD1. The V and J ends lost 9 bases and 5 bases, in that order; junction bases with no gene match: 13. Germline CDR1 is LNHDA and CDR2 is SQIVND (reference sequence). CDR3 length: 14 amino acids.

The gene calls are TRBV29-1 and TRBJ2-7; perhaps TRBD2 as D (6 bases). The germline V and J ends were trimmed by 4 bases and 3 bases, with 19 bases remaining between them. The CDR3 totals 15 residues. Germline loops: CDR1 SQVTM, CDR2 ANQGSEA. The CDR3 spells CSVVGGRPDYYEQYF. The CDR3 DNA is TGCAGCGTTGTCGGGGGACGGCCGGATTACTACGAGCAGTACTTC.